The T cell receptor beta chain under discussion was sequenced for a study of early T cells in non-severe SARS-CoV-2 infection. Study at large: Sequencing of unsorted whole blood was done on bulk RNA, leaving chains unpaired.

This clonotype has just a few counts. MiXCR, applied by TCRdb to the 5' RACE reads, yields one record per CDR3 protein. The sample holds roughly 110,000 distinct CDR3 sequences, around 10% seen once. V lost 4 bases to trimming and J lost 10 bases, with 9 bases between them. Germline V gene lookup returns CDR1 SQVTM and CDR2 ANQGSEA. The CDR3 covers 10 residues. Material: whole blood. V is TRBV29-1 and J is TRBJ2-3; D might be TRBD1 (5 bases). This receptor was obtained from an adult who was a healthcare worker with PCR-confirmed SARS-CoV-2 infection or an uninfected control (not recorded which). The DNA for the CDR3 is TGCAGCGTTGGGGGCCAATCGCAGTATTTT. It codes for CSVGGQSQYF.